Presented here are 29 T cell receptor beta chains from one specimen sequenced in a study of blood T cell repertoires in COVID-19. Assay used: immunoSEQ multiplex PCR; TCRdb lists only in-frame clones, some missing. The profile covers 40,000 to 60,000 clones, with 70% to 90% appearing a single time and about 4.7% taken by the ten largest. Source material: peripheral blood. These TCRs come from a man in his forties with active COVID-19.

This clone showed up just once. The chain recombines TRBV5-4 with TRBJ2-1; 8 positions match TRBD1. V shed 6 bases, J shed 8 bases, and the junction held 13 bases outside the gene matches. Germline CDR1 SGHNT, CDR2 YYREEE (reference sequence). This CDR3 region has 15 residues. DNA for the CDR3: TGTGCCAGCAAGCCGGACAGGGACCTTATGGATGAGCAGTTCTTC. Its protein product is CASKPDRDLMDEQFF.

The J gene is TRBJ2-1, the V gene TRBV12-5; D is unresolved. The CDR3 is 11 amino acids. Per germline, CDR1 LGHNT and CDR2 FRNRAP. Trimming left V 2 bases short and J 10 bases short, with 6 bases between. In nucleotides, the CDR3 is TGTGCTAGTGGTTTGAGAGGCGAGCAGTTCTTC. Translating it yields CASGLRGEQFF.

The CDR3 bases are TGCGCCAGCAGCCCCAACAGGAGGGTTAATGAAAAACTGTTTTTT. Translated, it gives CASSPNRRVNEKLFF. The gene calls are TRBV5-1 and TRBJ1-4; possible D gene TRBD1, 5 bases. This CDR3 region has 15 residues. Trimming took 4 bases from V and 4 from J, leaving 14 bases between them. Germline V gene sequence: CDR1 SGHRS, CDR2 YFSETQ.

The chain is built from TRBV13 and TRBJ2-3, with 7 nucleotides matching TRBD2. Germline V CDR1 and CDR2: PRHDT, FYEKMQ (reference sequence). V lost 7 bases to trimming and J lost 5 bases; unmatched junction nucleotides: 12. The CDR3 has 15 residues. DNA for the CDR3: TGTGCCAGCACCAGAGCGGGATTTCAAGGAGATACGCAGTATTTT. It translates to CASTRAGFQGDTQYF.

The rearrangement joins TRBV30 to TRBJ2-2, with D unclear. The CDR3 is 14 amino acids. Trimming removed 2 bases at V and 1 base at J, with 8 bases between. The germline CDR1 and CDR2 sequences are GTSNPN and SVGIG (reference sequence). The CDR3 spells CAWSPVQNTGELFF. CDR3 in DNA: TGTGCCTGGAGTCCGGTCCAGAACACCGGGGAGCTGTTTTTT. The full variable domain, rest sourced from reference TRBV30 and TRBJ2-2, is SQTIHQWPATLVQPVGSPLSLECTVEGTSNPNLYWYRQAAGRGLQLLFYSVGIGQISSEVPQNLSASRPQDRQFILSSKKLLLSDSGFYLCAWSPVQNTGELFFGEGSRLTVL.

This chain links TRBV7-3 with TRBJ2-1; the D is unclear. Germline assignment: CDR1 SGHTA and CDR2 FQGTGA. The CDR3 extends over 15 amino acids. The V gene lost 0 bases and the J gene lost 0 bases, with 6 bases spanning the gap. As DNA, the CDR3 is TGTGCCAGCAGCTTAACCAGTGACTCCTACAATGAGCAGTTCTTC. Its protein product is CASSLTSDSYNEQFF.

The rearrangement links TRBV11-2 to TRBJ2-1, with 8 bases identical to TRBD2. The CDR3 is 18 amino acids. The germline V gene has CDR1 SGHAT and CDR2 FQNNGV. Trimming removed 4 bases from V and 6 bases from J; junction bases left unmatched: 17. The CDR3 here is CASSWGPIARGRTNEQFF. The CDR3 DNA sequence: TGTGCCAGCAGCTGGGGGCCGATCGCCCGCGGGAGGACCAATGAGCAGTTCTTC.

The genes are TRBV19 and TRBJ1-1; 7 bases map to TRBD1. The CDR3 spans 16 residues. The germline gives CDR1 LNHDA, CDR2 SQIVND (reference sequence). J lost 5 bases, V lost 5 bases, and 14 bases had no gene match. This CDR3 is CASSSQTGTARTEAFF. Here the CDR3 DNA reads TGTGCCAGTAGTTCCCAAACTGGGACAGCCCGGACTGAAGCTTTCTTT.

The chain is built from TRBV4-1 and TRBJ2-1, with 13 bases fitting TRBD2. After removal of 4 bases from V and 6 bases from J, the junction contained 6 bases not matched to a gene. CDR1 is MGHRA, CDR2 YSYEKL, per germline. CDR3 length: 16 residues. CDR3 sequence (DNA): TGCGCCAGCAGCCGCCCCACTAGCGGGAGGGGCAATGAGCAGTTCTTC. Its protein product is CASSRPTSGRGNEQFF.

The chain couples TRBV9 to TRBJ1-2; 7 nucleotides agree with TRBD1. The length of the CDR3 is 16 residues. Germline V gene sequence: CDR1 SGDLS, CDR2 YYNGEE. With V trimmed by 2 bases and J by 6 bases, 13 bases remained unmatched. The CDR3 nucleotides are TGTGCCAGCAGCGTTCAGGGGGAACAGGGGAAGGATGGCTACACCTTC. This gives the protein CASSVQGEQGKDGYTF.

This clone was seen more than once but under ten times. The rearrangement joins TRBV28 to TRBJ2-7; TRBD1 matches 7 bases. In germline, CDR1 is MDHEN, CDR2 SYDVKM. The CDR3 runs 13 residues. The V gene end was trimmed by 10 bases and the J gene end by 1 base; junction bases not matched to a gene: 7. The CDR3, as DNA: TGTGCCATAAGAGGGGGCGTTTCCTACGAGCAGTACTTC. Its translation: CAIRGGVSYEQYF.

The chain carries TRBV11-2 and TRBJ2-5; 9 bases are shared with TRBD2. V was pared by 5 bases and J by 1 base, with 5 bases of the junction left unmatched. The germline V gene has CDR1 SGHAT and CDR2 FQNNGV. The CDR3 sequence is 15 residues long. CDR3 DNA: TGTGCCAGCAGCCCGATGACTAGCGGCCAAGAGACCCAGTACTTC. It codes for CASSPMTSGQETQYF.

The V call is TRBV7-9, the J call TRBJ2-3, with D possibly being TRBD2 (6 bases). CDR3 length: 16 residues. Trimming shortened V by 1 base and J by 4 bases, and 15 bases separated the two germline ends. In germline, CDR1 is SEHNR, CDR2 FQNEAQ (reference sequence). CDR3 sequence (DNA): TGTGCCAGCAGCTTAGTAGCTGGGAGCGGGCCAGATACGCAGTATTTT. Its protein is CASSLVAGSGPDTQYF.

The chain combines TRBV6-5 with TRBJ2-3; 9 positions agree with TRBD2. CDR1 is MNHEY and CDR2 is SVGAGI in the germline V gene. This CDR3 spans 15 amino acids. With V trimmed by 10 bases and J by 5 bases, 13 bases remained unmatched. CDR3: CATLRASGTQDTQYF. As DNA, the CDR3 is TGTGCCACCTTGAGAGCTAGCGGGACCCAAGATACGCAGTATTTT.

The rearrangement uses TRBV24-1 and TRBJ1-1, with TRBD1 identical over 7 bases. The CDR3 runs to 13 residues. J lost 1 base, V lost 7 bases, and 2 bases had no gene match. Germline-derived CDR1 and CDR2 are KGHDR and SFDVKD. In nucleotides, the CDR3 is TGTGCCACCAGGGGGACAGCGAACACTGAAGCTTTCTTT. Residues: CATRGTANTEAFF.

This chain's CDR3 is CASSEWTGSSYEQYF. In DNA, the CDR3 is TGCGCCAGCAGCGAGTGGACAGGGAGCTCCTACGAGCAGTACTTC. This chain uses TRBV4-1 with TRBJ2-7; 8 nucleotides align to TRBD1. The germline gives CDR1 MGHRA, CDR2 YSYEKL. The CDR3 extends over 15 amino acids. The ends lost 5 bases at V and 0 bases at J; junction bases unmatched: 6.

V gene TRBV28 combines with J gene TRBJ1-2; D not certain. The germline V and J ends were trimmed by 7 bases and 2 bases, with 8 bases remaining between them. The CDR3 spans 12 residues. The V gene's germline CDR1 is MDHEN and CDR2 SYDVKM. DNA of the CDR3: TGTGCCAGCATACAGTCCAACTATGGCTACACCTTC. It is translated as CASIQSNYGYTF.

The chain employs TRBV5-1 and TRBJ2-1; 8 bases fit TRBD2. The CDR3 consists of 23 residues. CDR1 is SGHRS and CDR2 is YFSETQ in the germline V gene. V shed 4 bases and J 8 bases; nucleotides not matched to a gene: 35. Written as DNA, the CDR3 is TGCGCCAGCAGCCGGTGGCCAGGCTCCCGAGGTAGCGGGGCCGAGGGTCGAGGATATGAGCAGTTCTTC. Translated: CASSRWPGSRGSGAEGRGYEQFF.

The CDR3 reads CASSLPDSAGELFF. The CDR3 DNA is TGTGCCAGCAGCCTACCGGACAGTGCCGGGGAGCTGTTTTTT. V and J are TRBV13 and TRBJ2-2; perhaps TRBD1 as D (6 bases). CDR3 size: 14 residues. CDR1 and CDR2 (germline): PRHDT, FYEKMQ (reference sequence). Trimming removed 5 bases at V and 6 bases at J, with 13 bases between.

DNA of the CDR3: TGTGCCAGCAGCCCGTCTATTCAAGAGACCCAGTACTTC. This codes for CASSPSIQETQYF. The rearrangement links TRBV7-7 to TRBJ2-5, with D hard to call. V gave up 5 bases and J gave up 2 bases, with 9 bases separating them. The germline gives CDR1 SSHAT, CDR2 FNYEAQ (reference sequence). CDR3 length: 13 amino acids.

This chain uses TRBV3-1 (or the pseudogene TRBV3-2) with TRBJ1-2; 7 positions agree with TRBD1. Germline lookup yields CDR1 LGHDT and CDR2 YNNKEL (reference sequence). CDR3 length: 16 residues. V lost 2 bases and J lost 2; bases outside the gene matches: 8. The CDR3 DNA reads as TGTGCCAGCAGCCAAAGGGGGCTGAGAGGCAACTATGGCTACACCTTC. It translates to CASSQRGLRGNYGYTF.

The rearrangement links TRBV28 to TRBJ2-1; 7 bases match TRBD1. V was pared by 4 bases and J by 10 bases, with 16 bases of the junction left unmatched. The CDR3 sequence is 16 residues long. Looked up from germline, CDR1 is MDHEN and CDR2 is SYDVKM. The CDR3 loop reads CASSSTSRDSALEQFF. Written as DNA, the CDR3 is TGTGCCAGCAGTTCCACCTCTCGGGACAGTGCCCTGGAGCAGTTCTTC.

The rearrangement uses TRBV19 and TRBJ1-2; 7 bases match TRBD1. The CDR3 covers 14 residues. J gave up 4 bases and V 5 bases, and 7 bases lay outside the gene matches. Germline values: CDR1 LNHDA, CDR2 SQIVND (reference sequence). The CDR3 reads CASSPRRDSYGYTF. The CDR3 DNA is TGTGCCAGTAGTCCCCGGAGGGACAGCTATGGCTACACCTTC. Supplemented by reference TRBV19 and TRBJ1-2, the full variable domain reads DGGITQSPKYLFRKEGQNVTLSCEQNLNHDAMYWYRQDPGQGLRLIYYSQIVNDFQKGDIAEGYSVSREKKESFPLTVTSAQKNPTAFYLCASSPRRDSYGYTFGSGTRLTVV.

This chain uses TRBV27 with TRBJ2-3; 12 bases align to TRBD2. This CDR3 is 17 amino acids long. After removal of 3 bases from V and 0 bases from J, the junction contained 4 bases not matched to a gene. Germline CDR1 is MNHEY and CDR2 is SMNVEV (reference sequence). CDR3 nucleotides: TGTGCCAGCAGTTTGGGACTAGCGGGCCCTAGCACAGATACGCAGTATTTT. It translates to CASSLGLAGPSTDTQYF.

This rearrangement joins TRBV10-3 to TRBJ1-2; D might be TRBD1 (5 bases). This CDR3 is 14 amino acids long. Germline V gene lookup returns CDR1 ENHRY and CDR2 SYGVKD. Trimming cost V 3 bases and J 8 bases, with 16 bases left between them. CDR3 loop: CAISDPGPQAGYTF. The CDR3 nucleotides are TGTGCCATCAGTGACCCGGGCCCACAGGCGGGCTACACCTTC.

The CDR3 loop is CASSSRVLTEAFF. The CDR3, as DNA: TGTGCCAGTAGTTCCAGGGTACTCACTGAAGCTTTCTTT. V and J are TRBV19 and TRBJ1-1; D perhaps matches TRBD1 (5 bases). Germline V lookup: CDR1 LNHDA, CDR2 SQIVND (reference sequence). The V end was cut by 5 bases, the J end by 4 bases, with 11 bases between. The CDR3 contains 13 residues.

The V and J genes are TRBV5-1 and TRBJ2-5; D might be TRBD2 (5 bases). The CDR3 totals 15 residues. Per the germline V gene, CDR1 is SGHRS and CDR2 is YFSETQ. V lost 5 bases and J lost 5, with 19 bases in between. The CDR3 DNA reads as TGCGCCAGCAGAGCCATTGGTGGGAGTCGCGAGACCCAGTACTTC. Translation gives CASRAIGGSRETQYF.

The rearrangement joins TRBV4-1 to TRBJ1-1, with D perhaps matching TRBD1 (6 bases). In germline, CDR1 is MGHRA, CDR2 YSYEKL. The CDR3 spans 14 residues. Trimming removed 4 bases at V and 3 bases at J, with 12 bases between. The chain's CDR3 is CASSPQGRYTEAFF. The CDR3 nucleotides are TGCGCCAGCAGCCCACAGGGAAGGTACACTGAAGCTTTCTTT.

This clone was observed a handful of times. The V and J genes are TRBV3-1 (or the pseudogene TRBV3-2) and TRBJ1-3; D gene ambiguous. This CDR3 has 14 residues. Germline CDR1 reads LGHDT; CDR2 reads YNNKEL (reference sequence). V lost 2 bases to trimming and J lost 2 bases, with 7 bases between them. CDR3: CASSQMGAGNTIYF. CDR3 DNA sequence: TGTGCCAGCAGCCAAATGGGAGCTGGAAACACCATATATTTT.